This T cell receptor (beta chain) was recovered during a study of CD8 T cells in ankylosing spondylitis. TCRdb recomputed calls from the 5' RACE reads with MiXCR, one row per CDR3 protein. Among approximately 140,000 distinct CDR3 sequences listed, around 8.5% were seen once. This clonotype was found many times. Looked up from germline, CDR1 is ENHRY and CDR2 is SYGVKD. The length of the CDR3 is 15 residues. V lost 6 bases to trimming and J lost 3 bases; unmatched junction nucleotides: 7. The sample was blood, either unsorted or a sorted T cell fraction (not recorded which). This sequence originates from a male donor with ankylosing spondylitis or in good health (not recorded which). V and J are TRBV10-3 and TRBJ2-7; 11 positions agree with TRBD2. In DNA form, the CDR3 reads TGTGCCATCAGACTAGCGGGAGCGACTAACTACGAGCAGTACTTC. This codes for CAIRLAGATNYEQYF.